These 8 T cell receptor beta chains were sequenced from one sample in a study of HIV-infected children after antiretroviral therapy interruption. RNA-based 3' RACE libraries used unique molecular identifiers. In TCRdb, the 3' RACE reads were re-called with MiXCR into one record per CDR3 protein. The repertoire has over 35,000 distinct CDR3 sequences, approximately 7% of them found once; the top ten carry approximately 1%. Treatment described: PENTA 11 planned treatment interruption arm or continuous ART arm. Sample: CD45RA+ CD4+ T cells from PBMCs, pooled from several time points, taken from a donor given antiretroviral therapy, either interrupted or continuous. The subset is: naive CD4+ CD45RA+ CD45RO- T cells. These receptors were taken from a pool of human donors with HIV.

This clonotype was recorded at least ten times. CDR3 sequence reads: CASSLLGGSNEQFF. The DNA of the CDR3 is TGTGCCAGCAGCCTCCTTGGTGGTTCCAATGAGCAGTTCTTC. The V gene is TRBV28, the J gene TRBJ2-1; D uncertain. CDR1 is MDHEN and CDR2 is SYDVKM in the germline V gene. V shed 6 bases and J shed 6 bases, with 15 bases lying between them. The CDR3 contains 14 residues.

The table lists this clonotype with a few counts. This chain connects TRBV5-1 to TRBJ1-2, with a weak D call TRBD1 (6 bases). CDR1 and CDR2 from the germline V gene are SGHRS and YFSETQ. Trimming cost V 2 bases and J 4 bases, with 12 bases left between them. This CDR3 is built from 14 residues. The DNA of the CDR3 is TGCGCCAGCAGCTTTACAGGGCCGGGCTATGGCTACACCTTC. As protein: CASSFTGPGYGYTF.

This clonotype was seen more than once but under ten times. The chain links TRBV7-3 to TRBJ2-1; weak D call: TRBD1 (7 bases). The V end was cut by 4 bases, the J end by 0 bases, with 13 bases between. This CDR3 has 16 amino acids. Per germline, CDR1 SGHTA and CDR2 FQGTGA. CDR3 nucleotides: TGTGCCAGCAGCTGGGGGCGGGACAGCTCCTACAATGAGCAGTTCTTC. Encoded protein: CASSWGRDSSYNEQFF.

This clonotype was seen more than once but under ten times. This chain links TRBV2 with TRBJ2-1; D is unclear. The V end was cut by 2 bases, the J end by 0 bases, with 11 bases between. This CDR3 has 16 amino acids. Germline CDR1 and CDR2: SNHLY and FYNNEI. The CDR3 loop is CASSELRRSSYNEQFF. The CDR3 nucleotides read TGTGCCAGCAGTGAACTGAGACGAAGCTCCTACAATGAGCAGTTCTTC.

This clonotype was detected many times. The chain's CDR3 is CASSHPGRAYEQYF. CDR3 sequence (DNA): TGTGCCAGCAGCCACCCGGGCAGGGCCTACGAGCAGTACTTC. This sequence joins TRBV11-1 and TRBJ2-7; D may be TRBD1 (5 bases). Trimming shortened V by 5 bases and J by 2 bases, and 13 bases separated the two germline ends. The germline gives CDR1 SGHAT, CDR2 FQDESV (reference sequence). The CDR3 is 14 amino acids. Supplemented by reference TRBV11-1 and TRBJ2-7, the full variable domain reads EAEVAQSPRYKITEKSQAVAFWCDPISGHATLYWYRQILGQGPELLVQFQDESVVDDSQLPKDRFSAERLKGVDSTLKIQPAELGDSAMYLCASSHPGRAYEQYFGPGTRLTVT.

This clonotype was seen ten or more times. The chain links TRBV29-1 to TRBJ1-1; TRBD1 matches at 9 bases. This CDR3 comprises 13 residues. V was clipped by 3 bases and J by 5 bases; unmatched bases: 4. CDR1 is SQVTM, CDR2 ANQGSEA, per germline. CDR3 protein: CSVEGQGVTEAFF. CDR3 coding DNA: TGCAGCGTTGAGGGACAGGGTGTTACTGAAGCTTTCTTT.

Many counts were recorded for this clonotype. This sequence joins TRBV4-1 and TRBJ1-4; D gene unclear. Trimming took 1 base from V and 2 from J, leaving 5 bases between them. Germline V gene lookup returns CDR1 MGHRA and CDR2 YSYEKL. There are 14 residues in the CDR3. Here the CDR3 reads CASSQVMTNEKLFF. The CDR3 DNA sequence: TGCGCCAGCAGCCAAGTAATGACTAATGAAAAACTGTTTTTT.

This clonotype was detected many times. The gene calls are TRBV6-6 and TRBJ2-7; 7 nucleotides align to TRBD2. With V trimmed by 2 bases and J by 7 bases, 2 bases remained unmatched. The germline V gene encodes CDR1 MNHNY and CDR2 SVGAGI (reference sequence). This CDR3 is built from 12 residues. The CDR3 sequence: CASSYNSGEQYF. Here the CDR3 DNA reads TGTGCCAGCAGTTACAATAGCGGGGAGCAGTACTTC.